This TCR beta chain was retrieved from a study of long-term antiretroviral therapy in people with HIV. Turning to the study itself: The 2015 immediate-ART recommendation was preceded by the earliest samples by about a decade.

The V segment lost 6 bases and the J segment 0 bases; nucleotides outside the gene matches: 4. CDR3 length: 14 amino acids. Germline V gene data show CDR1 as SEHNR and CDR2 as FQNEAQ (reference sequence). Assay version v3.0 of immunoSEQ was used, and it was run at survey level. This table comes from immunoSEQ multiplex PCR, and its TCRdb copy is limited to in-frame clones, with some not included. The data hold over 20,000 clones, with about 80% observed a single time. As for this clone: What it recognizes is unknown.

Whole-study findings and limits: Collection spanned 2004 to 2017; ART regimens may be less effective than current ones.

This chain links TRBV7-9 with TRBJ1-1, with 7 nucleotides matching TRBD1. This receptor was taken from a young man with HIV. This specimen was unsorted PBMCs, taken 0.5 years after starting antiretroviral therapy. CDR3 bases: TGTGCCAGCAGGCCAGGGGGTATGAACACTGAAGCTTTCTTT. This gives the protein CASRPGGMNTEAFF.